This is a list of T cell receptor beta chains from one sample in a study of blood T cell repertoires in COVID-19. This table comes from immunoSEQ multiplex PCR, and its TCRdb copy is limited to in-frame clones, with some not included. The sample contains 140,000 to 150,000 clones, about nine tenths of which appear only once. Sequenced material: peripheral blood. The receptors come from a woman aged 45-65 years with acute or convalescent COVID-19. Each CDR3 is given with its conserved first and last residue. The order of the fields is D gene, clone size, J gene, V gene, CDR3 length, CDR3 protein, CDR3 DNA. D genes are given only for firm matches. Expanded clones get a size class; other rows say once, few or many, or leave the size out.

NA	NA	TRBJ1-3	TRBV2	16	CASSGTIQGSGNTIYF	TGTGCCAGCAGTGGAACGATACAGGGATCTGGAAACACCATATATTTT
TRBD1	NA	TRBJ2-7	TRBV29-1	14	CSIGETGGSYEQYF	TGCAGCATTGGGGAGACAGGGGGGTCCTACGAGCAGTACTTC
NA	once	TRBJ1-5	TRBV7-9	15	CASSPAGADNQPQHF	TGTGCCAGCAGCCCCGCTGGGGCGGACAATCAGCCCCAGCATTTT
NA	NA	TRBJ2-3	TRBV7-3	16	CASSQRNGGSTDTQYF	TGTGCCAGCAGCCAGCGAAACGGAGGATCCACAGATACGCAGTATTTT
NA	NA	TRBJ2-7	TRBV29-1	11	CSVGLSYEQYF	TGCAGCGTTGGACTATCCTACGAGCAGTACTTC
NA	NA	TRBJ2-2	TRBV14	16	CASSPEQGFWTGELFF	TGTGCCAGCAGCCCCGAACAGGGTTTTTGGACCGGGGAGCTGTTTTTT
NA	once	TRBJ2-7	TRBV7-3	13	CASSQQGTREQYF	TGTGCCAGCAGTCAACAGGGAACGAGGGAGCAGTACTTC
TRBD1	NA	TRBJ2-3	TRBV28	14	CASSFQGVVDTQYF	TGTGCCAGCAGTTTTCAGGGGGTGGTCGATACGCAGTATTTT
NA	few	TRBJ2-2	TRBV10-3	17	CAISDGWMPGRTGELFF	TGTGCCATCAGTGACGGGTGGATGCCAGGGAGGACCGGGGAGCTGTTTTTT
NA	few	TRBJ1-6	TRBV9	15	CASSALPSGGSPLHF	TGTGCCAGCAGCGCCCTGCCCTCAGGTGGGTCACCCCTCCACTTT
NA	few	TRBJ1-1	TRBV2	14	CASSGQFMNTEAFF	TGTGCCAGCAGTGGACAGTTTATGAACACTGAAGCTTTCTTT
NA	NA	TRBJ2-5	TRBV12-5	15	CASGLVLGRVETQYF	TGTGCTAGTGGTTTGGTACTGGGCAGGGTTGAGACCCAGTACTTC
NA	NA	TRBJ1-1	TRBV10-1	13	CASSNRAGTEAFF	TGCGCCAGCAGTAACAGGGCGGGCACTGAAGCTTTCTTT
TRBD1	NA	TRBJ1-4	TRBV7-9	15	CASSLDRTGGEKLFF	TGTGCCAGCAGCTTAGACCGGACAGGGGGTGAAAAACTGTTTTTT
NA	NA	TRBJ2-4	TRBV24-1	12	CATSGAGDIQYF	TGTGCCACCAGTGGAGCAGGGGACATTCAGTACTTC
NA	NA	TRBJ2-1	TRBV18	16	CASSPRSLGAYNEQFF	TGTGCCAGCTCACCCAGGTCGCTGGGGGCTTACAATGAGCAGTTCTTC
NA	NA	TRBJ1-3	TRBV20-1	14	CSASARLSGNTIYF	TGCAGTGCTAGTGCCAGACTCTCTGGAAACACCATATATTTT
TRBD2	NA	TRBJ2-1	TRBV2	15	CASSERLAGVGEQFF	TGTGCCAGCAGTGAAAGACTAGCGGGAGTAGGTGAGCAGTTCTTC
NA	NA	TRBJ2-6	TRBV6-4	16	CASSDTGVGGANVLTF	TGTGCCAGCAGTGACACGGGAGTGGGTGGGGCCAACGTCCTGACTTTC
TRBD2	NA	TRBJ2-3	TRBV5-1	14	CASSLDSGGDTQYF	TGCGCCAGCAGTCTAGACTCGGGGGGAGATACGCAGTATTTT
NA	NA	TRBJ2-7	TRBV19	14	CASSIDRGSYEQYF	TGTGCCAGTAGTATAGATCGGGGATCCTACGAGCAGTACTTC
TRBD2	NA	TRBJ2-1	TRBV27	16	CASRLARASGYNEQFF	TGTGCCAGCAGACTAGCGAGGGCTAGCGGGTATAATGAGCAGTTCTTC
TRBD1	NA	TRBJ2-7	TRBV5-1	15	CASSLYRGSGYEQYF	TGCGCCAGCAGCTTATACAGGGGGTCGGGCTACGAGCAGTACTTC
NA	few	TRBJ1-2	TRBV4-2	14	CASSQDLGGYGYTF	TGTGCCAGCAGCCAAGATCTGGGGGGCTATGGCTACACCTTC
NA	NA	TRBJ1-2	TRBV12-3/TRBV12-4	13	CASKGQYGYGYTF	TGTGCCAGTAAGGGGCAGTACGGCTATGGCTACACCTTC
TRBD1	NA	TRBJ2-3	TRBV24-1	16	CATSDLNRGLGDTQYF	TGTGCCACCAGTGATTTGAACAGGGGGCTTGGGGATACGCAGTATTTT